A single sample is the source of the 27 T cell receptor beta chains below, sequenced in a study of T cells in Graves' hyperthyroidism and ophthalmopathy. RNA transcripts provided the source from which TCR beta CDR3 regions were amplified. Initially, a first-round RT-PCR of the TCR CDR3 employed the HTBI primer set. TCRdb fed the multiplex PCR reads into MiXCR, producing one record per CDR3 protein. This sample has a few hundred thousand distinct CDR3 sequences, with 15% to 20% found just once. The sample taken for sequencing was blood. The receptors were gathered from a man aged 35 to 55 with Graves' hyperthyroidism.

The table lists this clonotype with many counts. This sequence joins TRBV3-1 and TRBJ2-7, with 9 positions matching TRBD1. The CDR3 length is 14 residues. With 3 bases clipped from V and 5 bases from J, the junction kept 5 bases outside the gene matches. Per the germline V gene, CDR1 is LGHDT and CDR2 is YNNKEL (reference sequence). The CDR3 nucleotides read TGTGCCAGCAGCCAGTGGACAGGGGAGGACGAGCAGTACTTC. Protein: CASSQWTGEDEQYF.

The CDR3 reads CASSYYDQPQHF. The CDR3 coding sequence is TGTGCCAGCAGTTACTACGATCAGCCCCAGCATTTT. This chain connects TRBV6-5 to TRBJ1-5; D is ambiguous. Germline V CDR1 and CDR2: MNHEY, SVGAGI. Between the trimmed V and J ends, which lost 1 base and 5 bases, there was a span of 3 bases. The CDR3 runs to 12 residues.

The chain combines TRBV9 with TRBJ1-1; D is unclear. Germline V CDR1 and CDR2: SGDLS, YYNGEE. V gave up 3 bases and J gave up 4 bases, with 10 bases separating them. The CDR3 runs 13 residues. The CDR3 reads CASSGPGRTEAFF. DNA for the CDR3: TGTGCCAGCAGCGGACCCGGGCGCACTGAAGCTTTCTTT.

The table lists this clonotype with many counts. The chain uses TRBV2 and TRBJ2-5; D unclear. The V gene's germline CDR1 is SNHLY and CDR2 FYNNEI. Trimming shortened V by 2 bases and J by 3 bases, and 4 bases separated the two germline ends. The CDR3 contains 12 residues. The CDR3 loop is CASSEKEETQYF. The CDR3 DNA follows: TGTGCCAGCAGTGAAAAGGAAGAGACCCAGTACTTC. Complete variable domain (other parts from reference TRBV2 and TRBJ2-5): EPEVTQTPSHQVTQMGQEVILRCVPISNHLYFYWYRQILGQKVEFLVSFYNNEISEKSEIFDDQFSVERPDGSNFTLKIRSTKLEDSAMYFCASSEKEETQYFGPGTRLLVL.

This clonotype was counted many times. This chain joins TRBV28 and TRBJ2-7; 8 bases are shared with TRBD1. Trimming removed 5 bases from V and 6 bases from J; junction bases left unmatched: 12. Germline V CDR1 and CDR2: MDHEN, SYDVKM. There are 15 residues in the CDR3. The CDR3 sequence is CASSPTGVGGGEQYF. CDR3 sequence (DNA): TGTGCCAGCAGTCCGACAGGGGTGGGTGGTGGCGAGCAGTACTTC.

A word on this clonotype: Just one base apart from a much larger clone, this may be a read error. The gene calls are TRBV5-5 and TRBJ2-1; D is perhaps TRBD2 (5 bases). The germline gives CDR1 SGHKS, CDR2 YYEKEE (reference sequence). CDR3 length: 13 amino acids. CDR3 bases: TGTGCCGGCAGTCGTACTAGCTACAATGAGCAGTTCTTC. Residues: CAGSRTSYNEQFF.

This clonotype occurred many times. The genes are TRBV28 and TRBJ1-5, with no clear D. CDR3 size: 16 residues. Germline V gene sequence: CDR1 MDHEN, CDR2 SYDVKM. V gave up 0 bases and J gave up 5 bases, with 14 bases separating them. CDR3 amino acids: CASSLWADTQDQPQHF. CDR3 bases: TGTGCCAGCAGTTTATGGGCCGACACCCAGGATCAGCCCCAGCATTTT. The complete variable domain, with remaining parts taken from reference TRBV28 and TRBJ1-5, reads DVKVTQSSRYLVKRTGEKVFLECVQDMDHENMFWYRQDPGLGLRLIYFSYDVKMKEKGDIPEGYSVSREKKERFSLILESASTNQTSMYLCASSLWADTQDQPQHFGDGTRLSIL.

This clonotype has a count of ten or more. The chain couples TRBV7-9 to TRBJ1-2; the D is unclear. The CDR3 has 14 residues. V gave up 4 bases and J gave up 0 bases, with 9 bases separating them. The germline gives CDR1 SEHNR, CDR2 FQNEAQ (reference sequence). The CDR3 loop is CASSSRSANYGYTF. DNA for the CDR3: TGTGCCAGCAGCTCGAGGAGTGCTAACTATGGCTACACCTTC.

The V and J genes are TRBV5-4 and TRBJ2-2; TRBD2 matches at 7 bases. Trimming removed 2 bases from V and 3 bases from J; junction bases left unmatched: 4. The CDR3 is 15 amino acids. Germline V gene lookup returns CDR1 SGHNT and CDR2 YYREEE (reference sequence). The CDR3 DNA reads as TGTGCCAGCAGCTTCGGGGGGACTGACACCGGGGAGCTGTTTTTT. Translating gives CASSFGGTDTGELFF.

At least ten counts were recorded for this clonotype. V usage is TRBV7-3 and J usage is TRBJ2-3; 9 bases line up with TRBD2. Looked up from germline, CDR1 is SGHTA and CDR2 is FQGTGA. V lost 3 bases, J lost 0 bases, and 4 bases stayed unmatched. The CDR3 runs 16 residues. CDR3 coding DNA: TGTGCCAGCAGCTTCGGGACTAGCAGTAGCACAGATACGCAGTATTTT. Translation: CASSFGTSSSTDTQYF.

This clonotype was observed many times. The CDR3 coding sequence is TGTGCCTGGAGTGTTTTCGGGACAGGAGCTTACAATGAGCAGTTCTTC. Protein sequence: CAWSVFGTGAYNEQFF. The chain couples TRBV30 to TRBJ2-1; 8 bases fit TRBD1. The CDR3 runs 16 residues. Losses at the gene ends were 0 bases for V and 4 bases for J; bases not matched to a gene: 8. Germline V lookup: CDR1 GTSNPN, CDR2 SVGIG (reference sequence).

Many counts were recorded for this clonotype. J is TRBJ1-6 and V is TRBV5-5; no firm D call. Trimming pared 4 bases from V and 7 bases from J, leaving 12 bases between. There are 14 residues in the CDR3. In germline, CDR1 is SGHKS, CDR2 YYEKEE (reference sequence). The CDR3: CASSALGGNSPLHF. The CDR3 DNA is TGTGCCAGCAGCGCCCTGGGAGGGAATTCACCCCTCCACTTT.

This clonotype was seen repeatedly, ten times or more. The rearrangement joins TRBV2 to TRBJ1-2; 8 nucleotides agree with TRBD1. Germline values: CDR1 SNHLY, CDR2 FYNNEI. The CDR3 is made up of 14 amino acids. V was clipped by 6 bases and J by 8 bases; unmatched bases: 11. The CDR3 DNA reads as TGTGCCAGCAGAATCAGGGGGCCGCAAGGCGGCTACACCTTC. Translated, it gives CASRIRGPQGGYTF.

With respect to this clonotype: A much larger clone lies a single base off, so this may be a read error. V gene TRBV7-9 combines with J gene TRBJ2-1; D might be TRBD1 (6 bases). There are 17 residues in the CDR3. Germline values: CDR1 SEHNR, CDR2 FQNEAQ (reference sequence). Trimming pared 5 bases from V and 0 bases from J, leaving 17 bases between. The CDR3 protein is CASSPREQGPSYNEQFF. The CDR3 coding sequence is TGTGCCAGCAGCCCACGTGAACAGGGACCCTCCTACAATGAGCAGTTCTTC.

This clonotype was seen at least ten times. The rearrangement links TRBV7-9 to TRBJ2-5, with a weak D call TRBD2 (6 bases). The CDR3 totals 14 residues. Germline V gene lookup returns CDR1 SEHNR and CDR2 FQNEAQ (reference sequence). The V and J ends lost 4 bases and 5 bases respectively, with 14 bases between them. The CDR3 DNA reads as TGTGCCAGCAGCTCCACGCGGGGCTTCGAGACCCAGTACTTC. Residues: CASSSTRGFETQYF.

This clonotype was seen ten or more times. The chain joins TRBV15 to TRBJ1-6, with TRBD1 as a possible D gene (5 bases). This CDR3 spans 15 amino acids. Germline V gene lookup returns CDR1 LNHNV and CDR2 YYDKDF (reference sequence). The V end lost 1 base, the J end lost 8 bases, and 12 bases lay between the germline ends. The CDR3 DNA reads TGTGCCACCAGCAGAGGCGCAGGGAGAGATTCACCCCTCCACTTT. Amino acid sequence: CATSRGAGRDSPLHF.

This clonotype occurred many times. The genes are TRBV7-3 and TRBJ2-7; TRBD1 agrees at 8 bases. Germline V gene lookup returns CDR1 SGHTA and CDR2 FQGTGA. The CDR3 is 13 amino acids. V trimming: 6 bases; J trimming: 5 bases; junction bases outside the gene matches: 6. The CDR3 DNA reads TGTGCCAGCAGTCGAAACAGGGGGGACGAGCAGTACTTC. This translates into CASSRNRGDEQYF.

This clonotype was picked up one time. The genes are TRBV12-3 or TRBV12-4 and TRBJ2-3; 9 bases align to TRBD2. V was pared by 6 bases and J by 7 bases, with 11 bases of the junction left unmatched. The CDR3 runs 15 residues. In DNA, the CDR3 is TGTGCCAGCAGCCCGGGTAGCGGGGGTATCTATACGCAGTATTTT. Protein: CASSPGSGGIYTQYF.

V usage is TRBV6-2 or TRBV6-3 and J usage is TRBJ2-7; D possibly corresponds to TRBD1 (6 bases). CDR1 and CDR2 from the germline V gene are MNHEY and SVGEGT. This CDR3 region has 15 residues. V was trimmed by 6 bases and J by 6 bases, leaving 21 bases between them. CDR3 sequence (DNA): TGTGCCAGCAGACGGTCAGGGGCCCGGGTCGGCGAGCAGTACTTC. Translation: CASRRSGARVGEQYF.

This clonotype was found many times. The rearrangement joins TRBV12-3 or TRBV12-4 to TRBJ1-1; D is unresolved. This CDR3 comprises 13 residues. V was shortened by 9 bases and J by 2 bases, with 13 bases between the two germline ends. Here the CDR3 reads CASQNGHNTEAFF. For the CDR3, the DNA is TGTGCCAGTCAAAATGGCCATAACACTGAAGCTTTCTTT.

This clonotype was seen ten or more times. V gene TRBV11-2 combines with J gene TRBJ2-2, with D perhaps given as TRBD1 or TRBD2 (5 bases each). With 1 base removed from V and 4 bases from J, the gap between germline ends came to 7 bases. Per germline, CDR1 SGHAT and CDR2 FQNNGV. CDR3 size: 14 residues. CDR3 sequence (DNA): TGTGCCAGCAGCTTAGGGGGGACCACCGGGGAGCTGTTTTTT. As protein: CASSLGGTTGELFF. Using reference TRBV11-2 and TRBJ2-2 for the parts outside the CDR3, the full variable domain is EAGVAQSPRYKIIEKRQSVAFWCNPISGHATLYWYQQILGQGPKLLIQFQNNGVVDDSQLPKDRFSAERLKGVDSTLKIQPAKLEDSAVYLCASSLGGTTGELFFGEGSRLTVL.

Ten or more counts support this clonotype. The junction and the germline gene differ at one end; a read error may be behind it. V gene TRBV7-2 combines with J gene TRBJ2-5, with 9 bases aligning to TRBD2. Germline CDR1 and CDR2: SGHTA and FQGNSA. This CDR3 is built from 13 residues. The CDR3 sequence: CASTLAGEETQYF. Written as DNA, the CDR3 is TGTGCCAGCACCTTAGCGGGGGAAGAGACCCAGTACTTC.

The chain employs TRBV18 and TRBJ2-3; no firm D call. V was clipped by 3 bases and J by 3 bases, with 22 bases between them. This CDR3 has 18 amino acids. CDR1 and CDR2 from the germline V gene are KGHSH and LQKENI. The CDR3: CASSPPNPGIGSTDTQYF. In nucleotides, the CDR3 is TGTGCCAGCTCACCCCCTAATCCGGGCATTGGTTCAACAGATACGCAGTATTTT.

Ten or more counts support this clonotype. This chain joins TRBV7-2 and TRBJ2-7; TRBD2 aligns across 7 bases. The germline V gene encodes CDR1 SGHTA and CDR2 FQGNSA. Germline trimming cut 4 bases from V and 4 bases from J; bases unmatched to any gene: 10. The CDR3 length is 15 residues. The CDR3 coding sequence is TGTGCCAGCAGCTACCTTTGGGGGGAGGGATACGAGCAGTACTTC. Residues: CASSYLWGEGYEQYF.

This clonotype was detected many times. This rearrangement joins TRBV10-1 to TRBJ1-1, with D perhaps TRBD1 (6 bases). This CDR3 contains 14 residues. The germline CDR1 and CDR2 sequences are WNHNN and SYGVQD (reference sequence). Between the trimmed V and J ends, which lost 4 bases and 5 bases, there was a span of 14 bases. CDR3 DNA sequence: TGCGCCAGCAGTGGCAGGAGCAGGGGAACTGAAGCTTTCTTT. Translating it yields CASSGRSRGTEAFF.

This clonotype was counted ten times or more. CDR3 bases: TGTGCCAGCAGCTTAACAGGGGGCGAGCAGTACTTC. This gives the protein CASSLTGGEQYF. The V and J genes are TRBV7-3 and TRBJ2-7, with a possible D match to TRBD1 (6 bases). Trimming shortened V by 0 bases and J by 6 bases, and 6 bases separated the two germline ends. The CDR3 covers 12 residues. Per germline, CDR1 SGHTA and CDR2 FQGTGA.

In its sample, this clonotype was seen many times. The CDR3 protein is CASSQAGGRHTEAFF. CDR3 bases: TGTGCCAGCAGCCAAGCAGGGGGCCGTCACACTGAAGCTTTCTTT. The chain is built from TRBV14 and TRBJ1-1; the match to TRBD1 covers 8 bases. The CDR3 runs to 15 residues. The V and J ends lost 1 base and 3 bases, in that order; junction bases with no gene match: 4. CDR1 is SGHDN and CDR2 is FVKESK in the germline V gene.